This T cell receptor (beta chain) appears in the sequencing data of a study of control samples from healthy donors and cancer patients. There are 11 residues in the CDR3. Germline V lookup: CDR1 WSHSY, CDR2 SAAADI. Trimming left V 3 bases short and J 6 bases short, with 3 bases between. Assay used: immunoSEQ multiplex PCR; TCRdb lists only in-frame clones, some missing. This sample has 190,000 or so clones, with about 93% found just once. This TCR was recovered from a man between 18 and 29 years old in good health. The sample was blood. This sequence joins TRBV10-2 and TRBJ2-1; D is uncertain. The chain's CDR3 is CASSDSNEQFF. The CDR3 region has the DNA TGCGCCAGCAGTGATAGCAATGAGCAGTTCTTC.